These 20 T cell receptor beta chains originate from one sample sequenced in a study of blood T cell repertoires in COVID-19. Sequenced by immunoSEQ multiplex PCR; TCRdb stores in-frame clones only, minus some. The table records a few hundred thousand clones, around nine tenths of them present only once. Sequencing was carried out using peripheral blood. The receptor source for this set is a man aged 40-55 years who had recovered from COVID-19.

V gene TRBV2 combines with J gene TRBJ1-2; TRBD1 matches 9 bases. This CDR3 is 14 amino acids long. The trim removed 6 bases at V and 6 bases at J, leaving 8 bases unmatched. Germline assignment: CDR1 SNHLY and CDR2 FYNNEI. CDR3 amino acids: CASSVRTGADGYTF. The CDR3 nucleotides read TGTGCCAGCAGCGTAAGGACAGGGGCAGATGGCTACACCTTC.

This clone was counted once. The V and J genes are TRBV6-5 and TRBJ2-1; D remains unclear. There are 12 residues in the CDR3. The ends were cut back, 2 bases at V and 8 bases at J, with 7 bases in the middle. CDR1 MNHEY and CDR2 SVGAGI come from the germline V gene. CDR3 protein: CASSYPPHEQFF. DNA for the CDR3: TGTGCCAGCAGTTACCCCCCTCATGAGCAGTTCTTC.

This clone was seen only once. The V and J genes are TRBV9 and TRBJ2-3; 8 positions agree with TRBD1. This CDR3 is 15 amino acids long. Germline V gene lookup returns CDR1 SGDLS and CDR2 YYNGEE. J lost 2 bases, V lost 3 bases, and 5 bases had no gene match. The CDR3 DNA follows: TGTGCCAGCAGCGCGGGACAGGCGACCACAGATACGCAGTATTTT. Residues: CASSAGQATTDTQYF.

V usage is TRBV25-1 and J usage is TRBJ1-1; D possibly corresponds to TRBD1 (6 bases). CDR1 is MGHDK and CDR2 is SYGVNS in the germline V gene. This CDR3 contains 13 residues. V was cut by 3 bases and J by 4 bases, with 9 bases left in between. Here the CDR3 DNA reads TGTGCCAGCAGTGATTGGGGGCTCACTGAAGCTTTCTTT. Translated, it gives CASSDWGLTEAFF.

This clone appeared a single time. This chain connects TRBV15 to TRBJ2-1; 10 bases match TRBD1. This CDR3 comprises 13 residues. Trimming removed 9 bases from V and 4 bases from J; junction bases left unmatched: 3. Per germline, CDR1 LNHNV and CDR2 YYDKDF (reference sequence). CDR3 DNA sequence: TGTGCCACTCGGGACAGGGGTTACAATGAGCAGTTCTTC. The encoded protein is CATRDRGYNEQFF.

The chain carries TRBV6-2 or TRBV6-3 and TRBJ2-5, with a tentative D call TRBD2 (6 bases). The germline V gene encodes CDR1 MNHEY and CDR2 SVGEGT. V lost 4 bases to trimming and J lost 0 bases, with 12 bases between them. This CDR3 has 15 amino acids. The CDR3 bases are TGTGCCAGCAGTTTCGCGGGACCGTACCAAGAGACCCAGTACTTC. Protein product: CASSFAGPYQETQYF.

The chain carries TRBV11-2 and TRBJ2-5, with D tentatively TRBD2 (7 bases). Between the trimmed V and J ends, which lost 7 bases and 1 base, there was a span of 19 bases. The CDR3 consists of 16 residues. Looked up from germline, CDR1 is SGHAT and CDR2 is FQNNGV. For the CDR3, the DNA is TGTGCCAGCACCCCACAGGGAGGGGCGTCCCAAGAGACCCAGTACTTC. Translated, it gives CASTPQGGASQETQYF.

The rearrangement joins TRBV2 to TRBJ2-7; maybe TRBD2 (7 bases). The CDR3 loop spans 15 amino acids. Trimming removed 2 bases at V and 1 base at J, with 12 bases between. Germline V gene lookup returns CDR1 SNHLY and CDR2 FYNNEI. CDR3 DNA sequence: TGTGCCAGCAGTGAACTCGGGGGGCAGTCCTACGAGCAGTACTTC. It is translated as CASSELGGQSYEQYF.

This clone was counted once. V and J are TRBV7-2 and TRBJ2-3, with D possibly TRBD2 on 5 matching bases. Trimming pared 3 bases from V and 7 bases from J, leaving 17 bases between. The CDR3 length is 15 residues. CDR1 and CDR2 from the germline V gene are SGHTA and FQGNSA. CDR3 in amino acids: CASSLGTSFGNTQYF. The CDR3 nucleotides are TGTGCCAGCAGCTTGGGAACTAGTTTCGGGAATACGCAGTATTTT.

This clone was picked up a small number of times. The V gene is TRBV6-5, the J gene TRBJ1-3; 7 nucleotides align to TRBD1. This CDR3 is 15 amino acids long. Germline-derived CDR1 and CDR2 are MNHEY and SVGAGI. With 6 bases clipped from V and 2 bases from J, the junction kept 7 bases outside the gene matches. The CDR3 reads CASSRDSNPGNTIYF. The CDR3 DNA follows: TGTGCCAGCAGCCGGGACAGTAACCCTGGAAACACCATATATTTT.

V usage is TRBV7-3 and J usage is TRBJ1-1; no definite D call. Germline lookup yields CDR1 SGHTA and CDR2 FQGTGA. The CDR3 runs 13 residues. V shed 0 bases and J shed 5 bases, with 7 bases lying between them. This CDR3 is CASSLTSRTEAFF. As DNA, the CDR3 is TGTGCCAGCAGCTTAACAAGTCGGACTGAAGCTTTCTTT.

For this clone: This same CDR3 is encoded by further DNA sequences in the sample. The chain uses TRBV7-3 and TRBJ2-3, with 8 nucleotides matching TRBD2. Germline CDR1 reads SGHTA; CDR2 reads FQGTGA. The CDR3 has 15 amino acids. V shed 5 bases and J 2 bases; nucleotides not matched to a gene: 6. CDR3 DNA: TGTGCCAGCAGCAGGGCGGGAGGCCTCACAGATACGCAGTATTTT. It yields the protein CASSRAGGLTDTQYF.

The chain combines TRBV6-6 with TRBJ1-5, with 7 bases identical to TRBD1. V shed 5 bases, J shed 0 bases, and the junction held 10 bases outside the gene matches. Germline CDR1 reads MNHNY; CDR2 reads SVGAGI (reference sequence). The CDR3 consists of 17 residues. CDR3 sequence reads: CASSPRRDSYSNQPQHF. The CDR3 bases are TGTGCCAGCAGTCCCCGCCGGGACAGTTATAGCAATCAGCCCCAGCATTTT.

This chain links TRBV6-2 or TRBV6-3 with TRBJ2-5; the D gene is possibly TRBD2 (6 bases). The ends were cut back, 4 bases at V and 4 bases at J, with 16 bases in the middle. This CDR3 has 15 amino acids. The V gene's germline CDR1 is MNHEY and CDR2 SVGEGT. CDR3: CASSSWAIGGETQYF. The CDR3, as DNA: TGTGCCAGCAGTTCCTGGGCGATCGGGGGAGAGACCCAGTACTTC.

The chain combines TRBV13 with TRBJ2-7; the D gene is possibly TRBD2 (5 bases). The CDR3 length is 15 residues. Germline V CDR1 and CDR2: PRHDT, FYEKMQ (reference sequence). V was trimmed by 3 bases and J by 5 bases, leaving 17 bases between them. The CDR3 region has the DNA TGTGCCAGCAGCTTTTTACTAGGCGGTTCTCACGAGCAGTACTTC. This codes for CASSFLLGGSHEQYF.

This clone appeared once. V is TRBV6-6 and J is TRBJ2-7, with 7 bases aligning to TRBD2. This CDR3 contains 15 residues. Per germline, CDR1 MNHNY and CDR2 SVGAGI (reference sequence). V was clipped by 2 bases and J by 3 bases; unmatched bases: 7. This CDR3 is CASSYGAPGGYEQYF. The CDR3 DNA is TGTGCCAGCAGTTACGGTGCCCCGGGGGGCTACGAGCAGTACTTC.

The V call is TRBV6-2 or TRBV6-3, the J call TRBJ2-1; D not certain. Deletions cut 0 bases from V and 4 bases from J, with 13 bases between. CDR3 length equals 16 residues. The germline V gene has CDR1 MNHEY and CDR2 SVGEGT. The CDR3 DNA reads as TGTGCCAGCAGTTACTCGGTTAGTCCGAGATACAATGAGCAGTTCTTC. It encodes CASSYSVSPRYNEQFF.

V and J are TRBV5-5 and TRBJ1-2; the match to TRBD1 covers 7 bases. CDR1 SGHKS and CDR2 YYEKEE come from the germline V gene (reference sequence). This CDR3 is built from 14 residues. V was pared by 4 bases and J by 8 bases, with 11 bases of the junction left unmatched. The CDR3 reads CASSQFRGENGYTF. CDR3 in DNA: TGTGCCAGCAGCCAATTCAGGGGGGAAAACGGCTACACCTTC.

In nucleotides, the CDR3 is TGTGCCAGCAGTTTATGGCGGGGGCTTAATTGGACAGATACGCAGTATTTT. Translated: CASSLWRGLNWTDTQYF. The J gene is TRBJ2-3, the V gene TRBV27; perhaps TRBD2 as D (7 bases). V lost 1 base to trimming and J lost 3 bases, with 17 bases between them. There are 17 residues in the CDR3. CDR1 is MNHEY, CDR2 SMNVEV, per germline (reference sequence).

V usage is TRBV19 and J usage is TRBJ2-3, with 8 bases that match TRBD2. The CDR3 is 17 amino acids. The V segment lost 7 bases and the J segment 5 bases; nucleotides outside the gene matches: 17. Germline values: CDR1 LNHDA, CDR2 SQIVND (reference sequence). CDR3 DNA sequence: TGTGCCAGTACCATGGGTTTAAGCGGGAGTTTTGGAGATACGCAGTATTTT. Its protein product is CASTMGLSGSFGDTQYF. The complete variable domain, with remaining parts taken from reference TRBV19 and TRBJ2-3, reads DGGITQSPKYLFRKEGQNVTLSCEQNLNHDAMYWYRQDPGQGLRLIYYSQIVNDFQKGDIAEGYSVSREKKESFPLTVTSAQKNPTAFYLCASTMGLSGSFGDTQYFGPGTRLTVL.